This TCR beta chain emerged from a study of OX40 agonist ivuxolimab in advanced cancers. For the wider study: The costimulatory receptor OX40 (CD134) was targeted by ivuxolimab, a fully human IgG2 agonistic monoclonal antibody. Intravenous ivuxolimab was administered to patients every 2 weeks at six dose levels: 0.01, 0.1, 0.3, 1.5, 3 and 10 mg/kg. Of the 50 or so patients in dose escalation, around 19 had hepatocellular carcinoma, some 15 had melanoma, 9 had renal cell carcinoma and 9 had head and neck cancer. In the dose-escalation cohort, 82.7% of patients were male, and the mean age was approximately 60 years, with a range of 23 to 79. Patients were allowed to have had prior anti-PD-1, anti-PD-L1 or anti-CTLA-4 therapy, and approximately 41% of the dose-escalation patients had previously received checkpoint inhibitors. Partial responses occurred in three dose-escalation patients, of whom one had hepatocellular carcinoma and two had cutaneous melanoma. Peripheral TCRbeta sequencing was intended to test whether TCR sequence diversity was altered and clonal T-cell expansion was caused by ivuxolimab. The paper describes the monotherapy dose-escalation part (N of about 47 patients) of the phase I trial of ivuxolimab.

The count of this clone is one. Its antigen specificity is not known. It has no much larger one-base neighbor in the sample; base qualities were not kept. The research as a whole found: At doses of 0.1 to 3.0 mg/kg, clonal expansion of both CD4+ and CD8+ blood T cells was observed from baseline to week 6. After ivuxolimab, more expanded clones were found on average in CD8+ T cells than in CD4+ T cells. The antigen specificity of the peripheral T cells that underwent clonal expansion was not determined. Partial responders in the 0.1-3.0 mg/kg groups had among the lowest normalized peripheral clonal expansion, especially among CD8+ T cells. Low levels of normalized T-cell clonal expansion were also seen in some patients who did not respond.

The CDR3, from cysteine to phenylalanine, totals 15 residues. Left in the record is the CDR3 DNA by itself, 45 bases read in frame from the first base. Trimming takes 1 base from V and 5 bases from J, and the germline ends sit 13 bases apart. The trial excluded patients who had a history of autoimmune disease or who were on systemic immunosuppression. Peripheral blood for TCR sequencing was collected from all dose cohorts at baseline, on cycle 4 day 1, and on cycle 7 day 1. Samples were obtained from an open-label, multicenter, first-in-human phase I dose-escalation trial of ivuxolimab. Adults with locally advanced or metastatic melanoma, renal cell carcinoma, hepatocellular carcinoma or head and neck squamous cell carcinoma were enrolled in the trial. CD4+ and CD8+ T cells were sorted separately from peripheral blood before TCR sequencing. Genomic DNA was isolated from the sorted cells so that the TCRbeta CDR3 region could be sequenced. TCRbeta CDR3 regions were sequenced using the immunoSEQ Assay. Imported from immuneACCESS, the table was reduced by TCRdb to in-frame sequences with V and J called. These copies leave out some clones; in studies compared against another copy, an unresolved V gene accounts for under half, and the cause of the remainder is not known. Recorded for this sample are under 85,000 clones; around 88% of them occurred a single time. The ten largest clonotypes hold about 0.6% of the sample.

The rearranged chain carries TRBV5-3 and TRBJ1-5; 6 matching bases give a weak D call of TRBD1. TRBV5-3 is an ORF, and what it does is uncertain. Sequences were derived from CD4+ or CD8+ T cells sorted from blood, sampled in a trial of the OX40 agonist ivuxolimab. This sequence originates from an adult with an advanced solid tumor such as melanoma, head and neck, liver or kidney cancer. The CDR3 region: CARSLFAAGDQPQHF. The nucleotide sequence is given as TGTGCCAGAAGCTTGTTCGCGGCAGGGGATCAGCCCCAGCATTTT.